This paragraph reports one TCR beta chain. This sample is part of a study of cytomegalovirus exposure and HLA in healthy donors. Donors consisted of healthy bone marrow donors. There are 13 residues in the CDR3. The V segment lost 6 bases and the J segment 6 bases; nucleotides outside the gene matches: 6. The germline V gene encodes CDR1 KGHSH and CDR2 LQKENI. The PCR was carried out with 60 Vbeta primers and 13 Jbeta primers. The assay was immunoSEQ multiplex PCR, and TCRdb's table has in-frame clones only and misses some. The sample has tens of thousands of clones, approximately 75% seen once; the top ten hold approximately 7.6%.

V usage is TRBV18 and J usage is TRBJ1-2; 8 positions match TRBD1. This sequence was found in a man in his 60s in good health and CMV-seropositive. Sequencing was performed on PBMCs. The chain's CDR3 is CASSPTGDHGYTF. CDR3 sequence (DNA): TGTGCCAGCTCGCCGACAGGGGACCATGGCTACACCTTC.